This is a list of T cell receptor beta chains from one sample in a study of identical twins. TCRdb analysed the 5' RACE reads with MiXCR anew, one entry per CDR3 protein. This table has approximately 690,000 distinct CDR3 sequences, around 5.7% appearing once. Sequencing was performed on naive T cells sorted from blood. The source of these receptors is a man in his late teens or twenties in good health. The CDR3 runs from the conserved cysteine through the conserved F or W. The order of the fields is CDR3 DNA, CDR3 protein, V gene, D gene, J gene, clone size. D genes are given only for firm matches. Clone size, where shown, is once, few, many, or a class for clones that have expanded.

CDR3 DNA: TGTGCCAGCAGCTCCCGGAATTCGGGAGAAGCTTTCTTT
CDR3 protein: CASSSRNSGEAFF
V gene: TRBV6-6
D gene: NA
J gene: TRBJ1-1
clone size: few

CDR3 DNA: TGTGCCAGCACCTCTCCAGGGTCCTACGAGCAGTACTTC
CDR3 protein: CASTSPGSYEQYF
V gene: TRBV12-3/TRBV12-4
D gene: NA
J gene: TRBJ2-7
clone size: many

CDR3 DNA: TGCAGTGCTAGAGCCGGGTTGGATCGGGTTGGGGAGCAGTTCTTC
CDR3 protein: CSARAGLDRVGEQFF
V gene: TRBV20-1
D gene: NA
J gene: TRBJ2-1
clone size: NA

CDR3 DNA: TGTGCCAGCAGCTCGCAAGGTCAGGAGACCCAGTACTTC
CDR3 protein: CASSSQGQETQYF
V gene: TRBV7-7
D gene: NA
J gene: TRBJ2-5
clone size: many

CDR3 DNA: TGTGCCAGCAGTACCTTAGCGGGAGAATTCTACGAGCAGTACTTC
CDR3 protein: CASSTLAGEFYEQYF
V gene: TRBV27
D gene: TRBD2
J gene: TRBJ2-7
clone size: many

CDR3 DNA: TGTGCCAGCAGTTACGCAAGGGACAGGGATATGGGCGGCTACACCTTC
CDR3 protein: CASSYARDRDMGGYTF
V gene: TRBV6-5
D gene: TRBD1
J gene: TRBJ1-2
clone size: few

CDR3 DNA: TGTGCCACCAGCGACGCGTCAAATCAGCCCCAGCATTTT
CDR3 protein: CATSDASNQPQHF
V gene: TRBV24-1
D gene: NA
J gene: TRBJ1-5
clone size: many

CDR3 DNA: TGTGCCAGCAGTTTACTTTCCGGGACAGGGACCACCGGGGAGCTGTTTTTT
CDR3 protein: CASSLLSGTGTTGELFF
V gene: TRBV28
D gene: TRBD1
J gene: TRBJ2-2
clone size: NA

CDR3 DNA: TGTGCCAGCTCCCCGAAGACTAGCGGGAGGTACAATGAGCAGTTCTTC
CDR3 protein: CASSPKTSGRYNEQFF
V gene: TRBV18
D gene: TRBD2
J gene: TRBJ2-1
clone size: many

CDR3 DNA: TGTGCCACCGGAAGGGGAACCTACGAGCAGTACTTC
CDR3 protein: CATGRGTYEQYF
V gene: TRBV16
D gene: NA
J gene: TRBJ2-7
clone size: many

CDR3 DNA: TGTGCCAGCAGCGGGGGGACAGGGGTAAAGGAAAAACTGTTTTTT
CDR3 protein: CASSGGTGVKEKLFF
V gene: TRBV7-2
D gene: TRBD1
J gene: TRBJ1-4
clone size: many

CDR3 DNA: TGTGCCAGCAGCGAGGGACAGGGAGACAATGAGCAGTTCTTC
CDR3 protein: CASSEGQGDNEQFF
V gene: TRBV9
D gene: TRBD1
J gene: TRBJ2-1
clone size: many

CDR3 DNA: TGTGCCAGCAGCTTATCGCCCCTCCAATCGAACACCGGGGAGCTGTTTTTT
CDR3 protein: CASSLSPLQSNTGELFF
V gene: TRBV13
D gene: NA
J gene: TRBJ2-2
clone size: many

CDR3 DNA: TGTGCCAGCAGCCTCGGGGGGATGGGTTGGAGCTACGAGCAGTACTTC
CDR3 protein: CASSLGGMGWSYEQYF
V gene: TRBV11-2
D gene: TRBD2
J gene: TRBJ2-7
clone size: NA

CDR3 DNA: TGCGCCAGCAGCCAAGTGACGGGGCCGGCCGGGGAGCTGTTTTTT
CDR3 protein: CASSQVTGPAGELFF
V gene: TRBV4-3
D gene: NA
J gene: TRBJ2-2
clone size: NA

CDR3 DNA: TGCGCCAGCAGTACTACTGGGACGGGTACCTACAATGAGCAGTTCTTC
CDR3 protein: CASSTTGTGTYNEQFF
V gene: TRBV10-1
D gene: NA
J gene: TRBJ2-1
clone size: NA

CDR3 DNA: TGCGCCAGCAGCCTACTGGCCAGTGGCGGCACAGATACGCAGTATTTT
CDR3 protein: CASSLLASGGTDTQYF
V gene: TRBV5-1
D gene: NA
J gene: TRBJ2-3
clone size: many

CDR3 DNA: TGTGCCAGCAGCAGGGATCAGAGCTCCTACAATGAGCAGTTCTTC
CDR3 protein: CASSRDQSSYNEQFF
V gene: TRBV7-2
D gene: NA
J gene: TRBJ2-1
clone size: NA

CDR3 DNA: TGTGCCAGCAGTTACTCGCGGGGACTAGCGGGAACGGGTCTTGTAGTGTACTTC
CDR3 protein: CASSYSRGLAGTGLVVYF
V gene: TRBV6-5
D gene: TRBD2
J gene: TRBJ2-7
clone size: many

CDR3 DNA: TGCAGTGCTAGGGGAGTGGGAGCCGGGGAGCTGTTTTTT
CDR3 protein: CSARGVGAGELFF
V gene: TRBV20-1
D gene: NA
J gene: TRBJ2-2
clone size: many

CDR3 DNA: TGCAGCGTTGGGGGAGGACTGGGAAGCTCCTACAATGAGCAGTTCTTC
CDR3 protein: CSVGGGLGSSYNEQFF
V gene: TRBV29-1
D gene: NA
J gene: TRBJ2-1
clone size: few

CDR3 DNA: TGTGCCAGCTCACCAGATTATCGTGCTAGCGGGAGGATCTCCTACAATGAGCAGTTCTTC
CDR3 protein: CASSPDYRASGRISYNEQFF
V gene: TRBV18
D gene: TRBD2
J gene: TRBJ2-1
clone size: NA

CDR3 DNA: TGCGCCAGCAGCTTGAACAATGAGCAGTTCTTC
CDR3 protein: CASSLNNEQFF
V gene: TRBV5-6
D gene: NA
J gene: TRBJ2-1
clone size: many

CDR3 DNA: TGTGCCAGCAGCATTCCGGGGACAGATACGCAGTATTTT
CDR3 protein: CASSIPGTDTQYF
V gene: TRBV11-2
D gene: NA
J gene: TRBJ2-3
clone size: few

CDR3 DNA: TGCAGTGCTCCTCCCGCGGGGGACTTCTACAATGAGCAGTTCTTC
CDR3 protein: CSAPPAGDFYNEQFF
V gene: TRBV20-1
D gene: TRBD2
J gene: TRBJ2-1
clone size: NA

CDR3 DNA: TGTGCCAGCAGTTGGTTGACCGGGACTAGCGGGATTAACAATGAGCAGTTCTTC
CDR3 protein: CASSWLTGTSGINNEQFF
V gene: TRBV12-3/TRBV12-4
D gene: TRBD2
J gene: TRBJ2-1
clone size: many